The 11 T cell receptor beta chains in this list originate from one sample, sequenced in a study of beta chain features in type 1 diabetes. Sequenced material consisted of expressed TCRB transcripts (all of the isolated RNA was reverse transcribed). TCRdb's copy holds only in-frame clones and misses some; the assay was immunoSEQ multiplex PCR. The table has some 360,000 clones, about 20% seen once. Source material: naive CD4+ T cells from blood. These receptors all come from a woman aged 18-29 years in good health.

The chain employs TRBV10-3 and TRBJ2-5, with 10 nucleotides matching TRBD2. CDR3 length equals 15 residues. J gave up 1 base and V 4 bases, and 3 bases lay outside the gene matches. Germline V CDR1 and CDR2: ENHRY, SYGVKD. The CDR3 bases are TGTGCCATCAGTGTGGCTAGCGGGGGCCAAGAGACCCAGTACTTC. As protein: CAISVASGGQETQYF.

V usage is TRBV4-1 and J usage is TRBJ2-4; 7 positions match TRBD2. The V segment lost 4 bases and the J segment 1 base; nucleotides outside the gene matches: 10. Germline V CDR1 and CDR2: MGHRA, YSYEKL. This CDR3 comprises 17 residues. CDR3 in amino acids: CASSRGRAGFAKNIQYF. DNA of the CDR3: TGCGCCAGCAGCCGCGGCAGAGCGGGGTTTGCCAAAAACATTCAGTACTTC.

The rearrangement joins TRBV14 to TRBJ2-3; 8 bases line up with TRBD2. The CDR3 length is 17 residues. Germline-derived CDR1 and CDR2 are SGHDN and FVKESK. The junction had 9 bases not matched to a gene; V was cut back by 0 bases and J by 4 bases. CDR3 nucleotide sequence: TGTGCCAGCAGCCAAGATCGGGAGGGTATGGAGGCAGATACGCAGTATTTT. The encoded protein is CASSQDREGMEADTQYF.

The count of this clone is one. The V call is TRBV6-5, the J call TRBJ1-2; 7 bases match TRBD1. The CDR3 contains 15 residues. After removal of 0 bases from V and 8 bases from J, the junction contained 9 bases not matched to a gene. Germline loops: CDR1 MNHEY, CDR2 SVGAGI. The CDR3 region has the DNA TGTGCCAGCAGTTACTCGATGACAGGGAGGCAGGGCTACACCTTC. Translated: CASSYSMTGRQGYTF.

This clone appeared a few times. This sequence joins TRBV30 and TRBJ1-5, with 11 bases fitting TRBD1. The CDR3 sequence is 14 residues long. CDR1 and CDR2 (germline): GTSNPN, SVGIG (reference sequence). With 6 bases clipped from V and 6 bases from J, the junction kept 7 bases outside the gene matches. The CDR3 nucleotides read TGTGCCTGTGGACAGGGGGCTTTCGGTCAGCCCCAGCATTTT. Protein sequence: CACGQGAFGQPQHF.

V and J are TRBV30 and TRBJ1-1; 10 bases map to TRBD1. The CDR3 length is 14 residues. V was clipped by 5 bases and J by 3 bases; unmatched bases: 6. Looked up from germline, CDR1 is GTSNPN and CDR2 is SVGIG (reference sequence). CDR3 DNA sequence: TGTGCCTGGGCCCCCGGGACAGGGGACACTGAAGCTTTCTTT. It codes for CAWAPGTGDTEAFF. The entire variable domain, with the rest obtained from reference TRBV30 and TRBJ1-1, is as follows: SQTIHQWPATLVQPVGSPLSLECTVEGTSNPNLYWYRQAAGRGLQLLFYSVGIGQISSEVPQNLSASRPQDRQFILSSKKLLLSDSGFYLCAWAPGTGDTEAFFGQGTRLTVV.

The V gene is TRBV7-3, the J gene TRBJ2-5, with a tentative D call TRBD1 (6 bases). This CDR3 is 13 amino acids long. Germline-derived CDR1 and CDR2 are SGHTA and FQGTGA. V was pared by 1 base and J by 4 bases, with 7 bases between. CDR3 bases: TGTGCCAGCAGCTTAAACAGGGTAGAGACCCAGTACTTC. It encodes CASSLNRVETQYF.

The rearrangement uses TRBV7-6 and TRBJ1-2, with 9 bases that match TRBD1. This CDR3 contains 14 residues. V lost 5 bases, J lost 10 bases, and 11 bases stayed unmatched. Germline assignment: CDR1 SGHVS and CDR2 FNYEAQ. In DNA, the CDR3 is TGTGCCAGCAGCCGGGACAGGGTCCATTGGAACTACACCTTC. Amino acids: CASSRDRVHWNYTF.

This clone was counted only a few times. The V gene is TRBV11-2, the J gene TRBJ2-5, with TRBD1 matching over 7 bases. This CDR3 is 15 amino acids long. The V gene end was trimmed by 4 bases and the J gene end by 5 bases; junction bases not matched to a gene: 10. Germline V CDR1 and CDR2: SGHAT, FQNNGV. CDR3 region: CASSSRTGPEETQYF. CDR3 coding DNA: TGTGCCAGCAGCTCCCGGACAGGACCCGAGGAGACCCAGTACTTC.

This chain uses TRBV4-2 with TRBJ2-7, with 8 bases aligning to TRBD1. The CDR3 is 14 amino acids. CDR1 LGHNA and CDR2 YNFKEQ come from the germline V gene. With V trimmed by 3 bases and J by 1 base, 2 bases remained unmatched. CDR3 region: CASSHGDRSYEQYF. CDR3 DNA: TGTGCCAGCAGCCACGGGGACAGGTCCTACGAGCAGTACTTC.

This clone was observed a handful of times. This chain connects TRBV29-1 to TRBJ1-1; a possible D gene is TRBD1 (5 bases). Germline lookup yields CDR1 SQVTM and CDR2 ANQGSEA. The V and J ends lost 3 bases and 2 bases respectively, with 16 bases between them. The CDR3 has 15 amino acids. The CDR3 protein is CSVEMWAGPNTEAFF. CDR3 nucleotides: TGCAGCGTTGAGATGTGGGCAGGGCCCAACACTGAAGCTTTCTTT. Variable domain in full (rest from reference TRBV29-1 and TRBJ1-1): SAVISQKPSRDICQRGTSLTIQCQVDSQVTMMFWYRQQPGQSLTLIATANQGSEATYESGFVIDKFPISRPNLTFSTLTVSNMSPEDSSIYLCSVEMWAGPNTEAFFGQGTRLTVV.